This paragraph reports one TCR beta chain. Additional DNA sequences in this sample encode the identical CDR3. CDR1 and CDR2 (germline): DFQATT, SNEGSKA (reference sequence). The length of the CDR3 is 10 residues. The ends were cut back, 6 bases at V and 7 bases at J, with 9 bases in the middle. These data are taken from a study of blood T cell repertoires in COVID-19. Study details: Collection of acute and convalescent COVID-19 samples took place in the United States, Italy and Spain. Sources were T cells, B-cell-depleted T cells, or PBMCs; the material itself was cDNA or gDNA.

In the original workflow: Reference gene primer amplification yielded estimated nucleated cell counts. Repertoires were generated with immunoSEQ multiplex PCR, while TCRdb's copy carries only in-frame clones and drops some. Clonal size and the V and J genes are those of that table, whereas D and trimming came from the DNA. The sample records about 97,000 clones, about nine tenths being singletons. This receptor was obtained from a man aged 55 to 70 with acute or convalescent COVID-19. The rearrangement uses TRBV20-1 and TRBJ1-1; D ambiguous. The sequenced sample consisted of peripheral blood. The CDR3 nucleotides are TGCAGTGCGACACCGGATGAAGCTTTCTTT. This translates into CSATPDEAFF.